The present T cell receptor (beta chain) was sequenced within a study of human T cells and chemical hapten exposure. Time point in this sample: pre-sensitization, week 0. Treatment denoted: therapeutic diphenylcyclopropenone sensitization with weekly scalp DPC. Separate cDNA molecules received unique molecular identifiers, which the library attached to them. TCRdb used MiXCR to reprocess the RACE reads, holding one entry per CDR3 protein. This table holds fewer than 300,000 distinct CDR3 sequences, roughly 8.9% found once. V lost 4 bases, J lost 9 bases, and 6 bases stayed unmatched. CDR1 and CDR2 (germline): MNHEY, SMNVEV (reference sequence). The CDR3 spans 14 residues.

Here the sequenced sample was whole blood, taken in connection with sensitization to the hapten diphenylcyclopropenone (DPC). The TCR was taken from a woman aged 40 to 50 with alopecia areata. Some clones in this sample may be carry-over from other donors' samples. J is TRBJ2-1 and V is TRBV27, with 10 bases aligning to TRBD2. CDR3 DNA sequence: TGTGCCAGCAGTTCGCTAGCGGGAGTGGCTGAGCAGTTCTTC. Protein product: CASSSLAGVAEQFF.